The source of this T cell receptor (beta chain) is a study of beta chain features in type 1 diabetes. Study-wide results and limits: The influence of HLA type on TCRB rearrangement stayed undetermined. Among type 1 diabetes patients, VDJ junctions had fewer insertions and more deletions. Moderate but significant shortening of TCRB CDR3s was recorded in all four CD4+ subsets from Type 1 diabetes patients.

Regarding this clone: What it recognizes is unknown.

The CDR3 runs 15 residues. Per the germline V gene, CDR1 is SGHDT and CDR2 is YYEEEE. V was clipped by 2 bases and J by 2 bases, with 11 bases between them. What was sequenced were expressed TCRB transcripts, since all of the isolated RNA had been reverse transcribed. Naive, central memory and regulatory T cell samples averaged around 3.9 million immunoSEQ reads each. TCRdb's table, derived via immunoSEQ multiplex PCR, lists solely in-frame clones and lacks some. This sample has hundreds of thousands of clones, with 8% to 13% found just once. The receptor comes from a woman in her twenties or thirties in good health. Sequencing used naive CD4+ T cells from blood. V and J are TRBV5-6 and TRBJ2-4, with D tentatively TRBD2 (5 bases). CDR3 in amino acids: CASSFAGPPKNIQYF. CDR3 bases: TGTGCCAGCAGCTTTGCGGGTCCTCCCAAAAACATTCAGTACTTC.